This entry concerns a single T cell receptor (beta chain). Antigen specificity is unknown. Repertoires were generated with immunoSEQ multiplex PCR, while TCRdb's copy carries only in-frame clones and drops some. The table records 89,000 or so clones, around 84% of them present only once. Germline loops: CDR1 SGHTA, CDR2 FQGNSA. The CDR3 is 14 amino acids. The V gene end was trimmed by 5 bases and the J gene end by 7 bases; junction bases not matched to a gene: 8. This record comes from a study of graft-versus-host responses after intestinal transplantation. Study-level background: Anti-thymocyte globulin served as induction for all recipients, who then took tacrolimus and steroids for around 3 years.

Study-wide results and caveats: Individuals who had graft-donor T cell macrochimerism had allografts that showed high graft-versus-host to host-versus-graft clonal ratios.

The sample consisted of unstimulated CD4+ T cells sorted from spleen or lymph node cells, taken before intestinal transplant. This TCR came from a human donor who received an intestinal transplant. The chain recombines TRBV7-2 with TRBJ2-1, with TRBD2 matching over 7 bases. CDR3 coding DNA: TGTGCCAGCAGCCGGGACTATGGAGCGAATGAGCAGTTCTTC. Protein: CASSRDYGANEQFF. The complete variable domain, with remaining parts taken from reference TRBV7-2 and TRBJ2-1, reads GAGVSQSPSNKVTEKGKDVELRCDPISGHTALYWYRQSLGQGLEFLIYFQGNSAPDKSGLPSDRFSAERTGGSVSTLTIQRTQQEDSAVYLCASSRDYGANEQFFGPGTRLTVL.